This T cell receptor beta chain was obtained from a study of a mutant IDH1 vaccine in newly diagnosed glioma (dated by TCRdb to the early 2020s). With regard to the full study: Across visits V03 through V10, patients got a total of eight vaccinations, given in weeks 1, 3, 5, 7, 11, 15, 19 and 23. The roughly 32 treated patients were around 62% male and around 38% female, with a mean age of roughly 42 years. Peripheral blood was drawn at six visits: V03 (baseline), V05, V07, V10, V12 and V13. Longitudinal TCRB deep sequencing was performed for about two dozen treated patients wherever samples were available for exploratory analyses. Prior to enrollment, patients had been given standard therapy consisting of radiotherapy alone, temozolomide alone, or radiochemotherapy with temozolomide, with the combination given to most patients. Vaccination started 4-6 weeks after radiotherapy alone, or was given together with temozolomide cycles in the groups whose treatment included chemotherapy.

Libraries were prepared through the immunoSEQ multiplex PCR assay. Rearranged TCR beta chain sequences were amplified with the hsTCRB Kit following the manufacturer's protocol. An Illumina MiSeq was used to sequence the TCRB libraries. The authors processed their data as follows. The kit vendor's proprietary platform handled demultiplexing, trimming and gene mapping. Imported from immuneACCESS, the table was reduced by TCRdb to in-frame sequences with V and J called. These copies leave out some clones; in studies compared against another copy, an unresolved V gene accounts for under half, and the cause of the remainder is not known. D and trimming were read from the DNA, whereas the V and J calls and clone size are those reported in that table. In this sample the table shows about 56,000 clones, 75% to 90% of which occur a single time. The top ten clonotypes cover about 4.6% of the sample. Worth noting for this clone: Its antigen has not been determined. No base qualities exist here, and no much larger clone lies one base off it.

General study outcomes and caveats: PBMC samples for TCRB deep sequencing were selected based on availability. Vaccine-induced immune responses across multiple MHC alleles were detected in about 93% of patients. It was noted by the authors that analyses of patient blood samples could not be reproduced owing to sample limitations. Pseudoprogression seemed to be unrelated to changes in the top peripheral T cell clonotypes found by TCRB sequencing.

The time point label, as the study defines it: week 5, during vaccination. Every vaccine dose consisted of 300 ug of a 20-mer mutant IDH1 peptide in Montanide, administered subcutaneously together with topical imiquimod. Donors had newly diagnosed WHO grade 3 or 4 IDH1-mutant astrocytomas with loss of nuclear ATRX. The samples were drawn from NOA16, a multicentre, single-arm, open-label phase I trial in Germany that tested a mutant IDH1 peptide vaccine in humans for the first time. Genomic DNA for TCRB sequencing was extracted from EDTA blood using the DNeasy Blood and Tissue Kit. At the junction V is shortened by 4 bases and J by 5 bases, with 2 bases in between. Its CDR3 holds 11 amino acids, cysteine through phenylalanine. Only the CDR3 DNA stays, 33 bases, in frame from base 1. For CDR1 and CDR2, the germline V gene (reference sequence) lists MNHNY and SVGAGI.

This TCR was recovered from a woman aged 40-49 years with glioma. The chain uses TRBV6-6 and TRBJ1-4; the D gene assignment is ambiguous. The material sequenced was PBMCs, taken from a glioma patient whose treatment included an IDH1 peptide vaccine. The CDR3 protein: CASSSNEKLFF. The nucleotide sequence is TGTGCCAGCAGTTCCAATGAAAAACTGTTTTTT.